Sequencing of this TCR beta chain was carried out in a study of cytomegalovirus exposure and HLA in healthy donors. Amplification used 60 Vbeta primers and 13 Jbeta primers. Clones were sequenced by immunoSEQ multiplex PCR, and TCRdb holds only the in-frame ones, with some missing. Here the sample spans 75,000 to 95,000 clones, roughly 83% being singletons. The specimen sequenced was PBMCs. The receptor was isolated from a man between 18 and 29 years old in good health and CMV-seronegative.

CDR3 sequence: CASSPGTTPRGLGTEAFF. CDR3 coding DNA: TGCGCCAGCAGCCCCGGGACTACCCCCCGGGGTTTAGGCACTGAAGCTTTCTTT. The chain joins TRBV5-1 to TRBJ1-1, with D possibly TRBD1 on 5 matching bases. This CDR3 region has 18 residues. Trimming shortened V by 4 bases and J by 4 bases, and 26 bases separated the two germline ends. The germline V gene has CDR1 SGHRS and CDR2 YFSETQ.